These T cell receptor beta chains were read from a single sample in a study of identical twins. TCRdb used MiXCR to reprocess the 5' RACE reads, holding one entry per CDR3 protein. The table includes around 470,000 distinct CDR3 sequences, more than 13% detected once. This sample also appeared in a second study, on yellow fever vaccine responses in identical twins.

Sample: CD4+ T cells sorted from blood. The receptors originated from a woman aged 18-30 years in good health. The CDR3 runs from the conserved cysteine through the conserved F or W. The D gene is left open where the match is weak. Where a row states a size, it is once, few, many or the class of an expanded clone; other rows omit it.

d_call | j_call | clone_size | v_call | cdr3_aa | cdr3_nt
NA | TRBJ1-5 | NA | TRBV28 | CASSGNTRPQHF | TGTGCCAGCAGTGGTAATACGAGGCCCCAGCATTTT
NA | TRBJ2-1 | NA | TRBV4-3 | CASSPYLGRTNNEQFF | TGCGCCAGCAGCCCATACCTCGGTAGGACTAACAATGAGCAGTTCTTC
NA | TRBJ2-7 | many | TRBV7-9 | CASSFSPGIYEQYF | TGTGCCAGCAGCTTTTCCCCAGGGATCTACGAGCAGTACTTC
TRBD2 | TRBJ2-7 | NA | TRBV24-1 | CATSASGTSGYSTYEQYF | TGTGCCACCAGTGCCTCCGGGACTAGCGGGTATAGCACCTACGAGCAGTACTTC
NA | TRBJ1-1 | NA | TRBV3-1 | CASSQDPLSRIEAFF | TGTGCCAGCAGCCAAGACCCTCTCAGCCGTATTGAAGCTTTCTTT
TRBD2 | TRBJ2-3 | NA | TRBV20-1 | CSARGFQTSGRITDTQYF | TGCAGTGCTAGAGGATTCCAAACTAGCGGGAGGATCACAGATACGCAGTATTTT
TRBD1 | TRBJ2-7 | NA | TRBV20-1 | CSARDGKTGGYEQYF | TGCAGTGCTAGAGATGGGAAGACAGGGGGCTACGAGCAGTACTTC
NA | TRBJ1-1 | few | TRBV6-5 | CASSYTLTSALAFF | TGTGCCAGCAGTTACACCTTAACCTCAGCCCTGGCTTTCTTT
TRBD2 | TRBJ2-7 | few | TRBV20-1 | CSASTSGRTEQYF | TGCAGTGCAAGCACTAGCGGGAGGACCGAGCAGTACTTC
NA | TRBJ1-4 | few | TRBV5-1 | CASSLRGRRRTNEKLFF | TGCGCCAGCAGCTTGAGGGGCAGGAGAAGAACTAATGAAAAACTGTTTTTT
TRBD1 | TRBJ2-1 | few | TRBV9 | CASSGGTVRIDEQFF | TGTGCCAGCAGCGGGGGGACAGTCCGCATCGATGAGCAGTTCTTC
NA | TRBJ2-5 | few | TRBV20-1 | CSARGDFQETQYF | TGCAGTGCTAGAGGGGACTTCCAAGAGACCCAGTACTTC
NA | TRBJ2-7 | NA | TRBV6-2/TRBV6-3 | CASMVTSHHEQYF | TGTGCCAGCATGGTAACTAGTCACCACGAGCAGTACTTC
NA | TRBJ2-6 | few | TRBV19 | CASAEPTGANVLTF | TGTGCCAGCGCGGAACCAACTGGGGCCAACGTCCTGACTTTC
NA | TRBJ2-3 | NA | TRBV7-2 | CASSLEGAGGTDTQYF | TGTGCCAGCAGCTTAGAGGGGGCGGGGGGCACAGATACGCAGTATTTT
TRBD1 | TRBJ2-7 | few | TRBV28 | CASSDRGVFSYEQYF | TGTGCCAGCAGTGACAGGGGGGTTTTTTCCTACGAGCAGTACTTC
NA | TRBJ1-1 | NA | TRBV9 | CASSALGRNTEAFF | TGTGCCAGCAGCGCTTTGGGGAGGAACACTGAAGCTTTCTTT
TRBD1 | TRBJ2-7 | few | TRBV20-1 | CSADRADEQYF | TGCAGTGCTGACAGGGCCGACGAGCAGTACTTC
NA | TRBJ2-7 | NA | TRBV7-2 | CASKEGGQTYEQYF | TGTGCCAGCAAGGAGGGGGGCCAAACCTACGAGCAGTACTTC
NA | TRBJ1-1 | many | TRBV28 | CASSPNTEAFF | TGTGCCAGCAGCCCCAACACTGAAGCTTTCTTT
NA | TRBJ2-1 | many | TRBV12-3/TRBV12-4 | CASKLETYNEQFF | TGTGCCAGCAAGCTTGAAACCTACAATGAGCAGTTCTTC
NA | TRBJ2-6 | NA | TRBV5-6 | CASFYSPGANVLTF | TGTGCCAGCTTCTATAGTCCTGGGGCCAACGTCCTGACTTTC
NA | TRBJ2-5 | NA | TRBV28 | CASSRRTYQETQYF | TGTGCCAGCAGTCGTAGGACGTACCAAGAGACCCAGTACTTC
TRBD1 | TRBJ2-7 | few | TRBV12-3/TRBV12-4 | CASSLWDRPLGGQYF | TGTGCCAGCAGTTTATGGGACAGGCCCTTGGGTGGGCAGTACTTC
NA | TRBJ1-1 | few | TRBV29-1 | CSVVGFRGANTEAFF | TGCAGCGTTGTGGGATTCAGAGGGGCGAACACTGAAGCTTTCTTT
NA | TRBJ2-5 | few | TRBV27 | CASSYRGLAGQETQYF | TGTGCCAGCAGTTACAGGGGGCTAGCGGGGCAAGAGACCCAGTACTTC
NA | TRBJ2-3 | many | TRBV12-3/TRBV12-4 | CASKLAGTDTQYF | TGTGCCAGCAAATTAGCAGGCACAGATACGCAGTATTTT
TRBD1 | TRBJ2-7 | NA | TRBV4-3 | CASSQATRTGVHEQYF | TGCGCCAGCAGCCAAGCCACCAGGACAGGGGTCCACGAGCAGTACTTC
NA | TRBJ1-2 | NA | TRBV5-6 | CASSLVAAQTTNYGYTF | TGTGCCAGCAGCCTGGTGGCAGCCCAAACTACTAACTATGGCTACACCTTC
NA | TRBJ2-1 | few | TRBV20-1 | CSATRLNSYNEQFF | TGCAGTGCTACCCGACTGAACTCCTACAATGAGCAGTTCTTC
TRBD1 | TRBJ1-5 | many | TRBV12-3/TRBV12-4 | CASSGTGGNQPQHF | TGTGCCAGTTCCGGGACAGGGGGCAATCAGCCCCAGCATTTT
NA | TRBJ2-5 | few | TRBV29-1 | CRWGTGVEETQYF | TGCAGGTGGGGTACAGGTGTTGAGGAGACCCAGTACTTC